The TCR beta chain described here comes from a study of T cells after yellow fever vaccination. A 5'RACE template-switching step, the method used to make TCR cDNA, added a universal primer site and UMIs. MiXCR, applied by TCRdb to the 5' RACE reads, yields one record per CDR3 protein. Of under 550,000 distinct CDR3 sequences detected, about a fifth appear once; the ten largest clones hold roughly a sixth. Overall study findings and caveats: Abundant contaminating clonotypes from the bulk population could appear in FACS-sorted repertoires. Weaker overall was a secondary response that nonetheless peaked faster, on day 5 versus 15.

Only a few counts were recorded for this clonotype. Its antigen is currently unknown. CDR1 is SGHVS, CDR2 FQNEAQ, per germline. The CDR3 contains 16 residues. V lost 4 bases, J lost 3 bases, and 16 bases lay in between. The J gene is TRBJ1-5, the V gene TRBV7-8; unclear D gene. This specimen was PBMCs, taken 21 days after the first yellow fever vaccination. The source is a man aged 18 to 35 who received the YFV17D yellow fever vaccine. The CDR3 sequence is CASSSHRLLHNQPQHF. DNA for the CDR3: TGTGCCAGCAGCTCGCACAGACTTCTGCACAATCAGCCCCAGCATTTT.